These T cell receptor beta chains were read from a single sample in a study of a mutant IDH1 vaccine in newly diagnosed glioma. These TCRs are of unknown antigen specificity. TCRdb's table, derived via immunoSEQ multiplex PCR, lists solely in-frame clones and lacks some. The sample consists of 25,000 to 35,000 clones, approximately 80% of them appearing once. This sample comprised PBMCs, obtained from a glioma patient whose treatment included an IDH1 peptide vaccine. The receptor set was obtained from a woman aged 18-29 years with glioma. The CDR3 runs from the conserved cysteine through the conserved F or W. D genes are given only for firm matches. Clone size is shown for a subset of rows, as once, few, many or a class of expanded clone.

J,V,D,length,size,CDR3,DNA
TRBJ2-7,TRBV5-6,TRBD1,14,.,CASSLVGQGDEQYF,TGTGCCAGCAGCTTGGTGGGACAGGGGGACGAGCAGTACTTC
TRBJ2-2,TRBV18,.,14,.,CASSPPYFPGELFF,TGTGCCAGCTCACCACCTTACTTTCCCGGGGAGCTGTTTTTT
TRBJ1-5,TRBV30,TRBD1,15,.,CAWSLGQGDNQPQHF,TGTGCCTGGAGTTTGGGACAGGGGGACAATCAGCCCCAGCATTTT
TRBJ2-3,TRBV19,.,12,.,CASSPPTDTQYF,TGTGCCAGTAGTCCTCCCACAGATACGCAGTATTTT
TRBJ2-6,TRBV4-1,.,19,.,CASSQDSDSADSGANVLTF,TGCGCCAGCAGCCAAGATTCCGACAGTGCAGACTCTGGGGCCAACGTCCTGACTTTC
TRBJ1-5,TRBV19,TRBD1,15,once,CASSHTGTENQPQHF,TGTGCCAGTAGCCATACCGGGACAGAAAATCAGCCCCAGCATTTT
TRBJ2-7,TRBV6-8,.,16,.,CASSQSGARASYEQYF,TGTGCCAGCAGTCAATCTGGGGCTAGGGCCTCCTACGAGCAGTACTTC
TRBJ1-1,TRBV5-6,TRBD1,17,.,CASSFLARGRGDTEAFF,TGTGCCAGCAGCTTTTTAGCCAGGGGGCGCGGAGACACTGAAGCTTTCTTT
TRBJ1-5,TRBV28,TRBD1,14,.,CASSLGQLNQPQHF,TGTGCCAGCAGTTTGGGACAGCTCAATCAGCCCCAGCATTTT
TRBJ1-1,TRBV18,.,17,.,CASSPERDQLMNTEAFF,TGTGCCAGCTCACCCGAAAGAGACCAACTCATGAACACTGAAGCTTTCTTT
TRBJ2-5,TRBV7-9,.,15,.,CASSITSGSKETQYF,TGTGCCAGCAGCATAACATCCGGGTCTAAAGAGACCCAGTACTTC
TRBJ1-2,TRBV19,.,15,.,CASIPRGDGGYGYTF,TGTGCCAGTATCCCCAGAGGGGATGGGGGCTATGGCTACACCTTC
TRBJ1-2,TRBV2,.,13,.,CASSDQGNYGYTF,TGTGCCAGCAGTGATCAGGGAAACTATGGCTACACCTTC
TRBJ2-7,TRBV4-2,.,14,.,CASSQVWGTYEQYF,TGTGCCAGCAGCCAAGTGTGGGGTACCTACGAGCAGTACTTC
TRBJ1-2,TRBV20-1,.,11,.,CSARGGKGYTF,TGCAGTGCTAGAGGTGGGAAGGGCTACACCTTC
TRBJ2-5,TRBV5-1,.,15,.,CASSFYKGIQETQYF,TGCGCCAGCAGCTTCTATAAAGGGATCCAAGAGACCCAGTACTTC
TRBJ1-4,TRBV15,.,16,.,CATSRVGGDGNEKLFF,TGTGCCACCAGCAGAGTAGGAGGAGATGGTAATGAAAAACTGTTTTTT
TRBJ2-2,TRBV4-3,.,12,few,CASSQQVGELFF,TGCGCCAGCAGCCAGCAAGTAGGGGAGCTGTTTTTT
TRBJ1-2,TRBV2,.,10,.,CASVRDGYTF,TGTGCCAGCGTCAGGGATGGCTACACCTTC
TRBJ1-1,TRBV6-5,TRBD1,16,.,CASSYSSTGTNTEAFF,TGTGCCAGCAGTTACTCGTCGACAGGGACGAACACTGAAGCTTTCTTT
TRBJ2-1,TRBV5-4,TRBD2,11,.,CAIRVAGEQFF,TGTGCCATCAGGGTAGCGGGAGAGCAGTTCTTC
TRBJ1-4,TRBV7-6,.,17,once,CASRRGGGGTTNEKLFF,TGTGCCAGCAGGCGGGGCGGAGGGGGGACAACTAATGAAAAACTGTTTTTT
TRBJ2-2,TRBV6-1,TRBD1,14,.,CASSADRGTGELFF,TGTGCCAGCAGTGCCGACAGGGGTACCGGGGAGCTGTTTTTT
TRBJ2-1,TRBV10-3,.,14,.,CAIGEGVSYNEQFF,TGTGCCATCGGGGAGGGGGTCTCCTACAATGAGCAGTTCTTC
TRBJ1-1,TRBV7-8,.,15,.,CASSLETGLNTEAFF,TGTGCCAGCAGCCTCGAGACAGGTCTGAACACTGAAGCTTTCTTT
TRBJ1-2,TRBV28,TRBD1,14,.,CASRSQGAFYGYTF,TGTGCCAGCAGATCACAGGGGGCGTTCTATGGCTACACCTTC
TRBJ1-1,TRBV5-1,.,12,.,CASKLMNTEAFF,TGCGCCAGCAAGCTGATGAACACTGAAGCTTTCTTT
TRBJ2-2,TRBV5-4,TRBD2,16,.,CASGTGTSYGTGELFF,TGTGCCAGTGGGACCGGGACTAGCTACGGCACCGGGGAGCTGTTTTTT
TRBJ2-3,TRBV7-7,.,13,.,CASSFGYTDTQYF,TGTGCTAGCAGCTTTGGGTACACAGATACGCAGTATTTT
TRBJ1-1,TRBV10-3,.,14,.,CASLSEGMNTEAFF,TGTGCCTCGTTGTCGGAGGGAATGAACACTGAAGCTTTCTTT
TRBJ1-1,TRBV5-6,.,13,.,CASSLGGNTEAFF,TGTGCCAGCAGCTTGGGAGGGAACACTGAAGCTTTCTTT
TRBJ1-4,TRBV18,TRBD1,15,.,CASSPSGTVDEKLFF,TGTGCCAGCTCACCAAGCGGGACAGTCGATGAAAAACTGTTTTTT
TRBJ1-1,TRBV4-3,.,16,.,CASSQGHLGGGTEAFF,TGCGCCAGCAGCCAAGGACATTTGGGAGGTGGCACTGAAGCTTTCTTT
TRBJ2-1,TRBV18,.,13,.,CASSPPSHNEQFF,TGTGCCAGCTCACCACCGTCACACAATGAGCAGTTCTTC
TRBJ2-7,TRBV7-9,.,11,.,CASSASYEQYF,TGTGCCAGCAGCGCCTCCTACGAGCAGTACTTC
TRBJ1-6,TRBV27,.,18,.,CASRLGTPGSSYNSPLHF,TGTGCCAGCAGGCTGGGGACTCCAGGAAGCTCCTATAATTCACCCCTCCACTTT